A selection of T cell receptor beta chains follows, all from one sample in a study of T cells in Graves' hyperthyroidism and ophthalmopathy. Using its own MiXCR run on the multiplex PCR reads, TCRdb lists one record per CDR3 protein. The sample gives hundreds of thousands of distinct CDR3 sequences, around a sixth of which show up once; over 15% is in the top ten. The sequencing sample was made of blood. The receptors were sampled from a woman aged 45-60 years with Graves' hyperthyroidism that later progressed to Graves' ophthalmopathy. Each CDR3 is given with its conserved first and last residue. The order of the fields is V gene, clone size, CDR3 length, D gene, J gene, CDR3 protein, CDR3 DNA. D genes are given only for firm matches. Clone sizes are given selectively: once, few, many, or a class where the clone is expanded.

>TRBV9|.|14|.|TRBJ2-7
CASSPTVLNHEQYF
TGTGCCAGCAGCCCGACGGTCCTGAACCACGAGCAGTACTTC
>TRBV7-2|many|15|.|TRBJ2-7
CASSQPGLSPYEQYF
TGTGCCAGCAGCCAACCGGGACTTTCTCCCTACGAGCAGTACTTC
>TRBV11-1|many|16|TRBD1|TRBJ2-1
CASSPLPGQGSNEQFF
TGTGCCAGCAGTCCACTTCCGGGACAGGGGAGTAATGAGCAGTTCTTC
>TRBV4-1|.|16|TRBD1|TRBJ1-5
CASSTRQGKGNQPQHF
TGCGCCAGCAGCACACGACAGGGTAAGGGCAATCAGCCCCAGCATTTT
>TRBV20-1|few|17|.|TRBJ1-5
CSARDGQGGARNQPQHF
TGCAGTGCTAGAGATGGTCAAGGGGGGGCTCGGAATCAGCCCCAGCATTTT
>TRBV7-3|few|15|TRBD2|TRBJ2-5
CASSDSGGGQETQYF
TGTGCCAGCAGCGATAGCGGGGGGGGGCAAGAGACCCAGTACTTC
>TRBV6-1|.|14|TRBD1|TRBJ1-5
CASGDRALDQPQHF
TGTGCCAGCGGTGACAGGGCACTAGATCAGCCCCAGCATTTT
>TRBV3-1|.|15|TRBD1|TRBJ1-5
CASSSQGWSNQPQHF
TGTGCCAGCAGCTCACAGGGGTGGAGCAATCAGCCCCAGCATTTT
>TRBV5-6|.|16|.|TRBJ2-3
CASSPNLKTSTDTQYF
TGTGCCAGCAGCCCGAACCTTAAGACTAGCACAGATACGCAGTATTTT
>TRBV19|.|13|.|TRBJ2-5
CASSSGVRETQYF
TGTGCCAGTAGTAGCGGGGTCCGGGAGACCCAGTACTTC
>TRBV6-2/TRBV6-3|.|16|TRBD2|TRBJ2-3
CASSYWRGGLTDTQYF
TGTGCCAGCAGTTACTGGCGGGGGGGCCTCACAGATACGCAGTATTTT
>TRBV11-2|.|19|TRBD2|TRBJ2-1
CASSPDRGAGGGYYNEQFF
TGTGCCAGCAGCCCGGATAGGGGGGCAGGCGGGGGGTACTACAATGAGCAGTTCTTC
>TRBV4-1|.|13|.|TRBJ1-5
CASSHKRNQPQHF
TGCGCCAGCAGCCACAAACGCAATCAGCCCCAGCATTTT
>TRBV7-9|few|13|.|TRBJ2-1
CASSSVGRTEQFF
TGTGCCAGCAGCTCGGTGGGGCGTACTGAGCAGTTCTTC
>TRBV2|.|15|TRBD1|TRBJ2-2
CASSLRTGSTGELFF
TGTGCCAGCAGTTTGAGGACAGGGAGCACCGGGGAGCTGTTTTTT
>TRBV3-1|.|16|TRBD2|TRBJ2-5
CASSPGPAGAVETQYF
TGTGCCAGCAGCCCGGGACCAGCGGGGGCAGTTGAGACCCAGTACTTC
>TRBV12-3/TRBV12-4|many|16|TRBD1|TRBJ1-5
CASSSRPGQGNQPQHF
TGTGCCAGCAGTTCACGACCGGGACAGGGAAATCAGCCCCAGCATTTT
>TRBV6-1|many|16|.|TRBJ2-3
CASSEGPPTISDTQYF
TGTGCCAGCAGTGAAGGCCCCCCTACGATCTCTGATACGCAGTATTTT
>TRBV10-3|few|16|.|TRBJ1-1
CAISATIRGENTEAFF
TGTGCCATCAGTGCCACTATCAGGGGAGAGAACACTGAAGCTTTCTTT
>TRBV18|many|15|.|TRBJ2-2
CASSEEAANTGELFF
TGTGCCAGCTCCGAAGAGGCGGCGAACACCGGGGAGCTGTTTTTT
>TRBV5-1|.|14|.|TRBJ1-1
CASSLDNPYTEAFF
TGCGCCAGCAGCCTAGACAACCCCTACACTGAAGCTTTCTTT
>TRBV10-3|few|15|TRBD1|TRBJ2-2
CATDGQGPNTGELFF
TGTGCCACAGATGGACAGGGCCCGAACACCGGGGAGCTGTTTTTT
>TRBV6-1|.|17|.|TRBJ1-5
CASSPSGRGRGNQPQHF
TGTGCCAGCAGCCCGTCAGGGAGGGGCCGTGGCAATCAGCCCCAGCATTTT
>TRBV27|many|15|.|TRBJ2-5
CASSLDWARQETQYF
TGTGCCAGCAGTTTAGATTGGGCGCGCCAAGAGACCCAGTACTTC
>TRBV7-9|few|14|.|TRBJ1-1
CASSLVVGRTEAFF
TGTGCCAGCAGCTTAGTGGTGGGTAGGACTGAAGCTTTCTTT
>TRBV7-6|few|14|TRBD2|TRBJ2-7
CASSSGGPSYEQYF
TGTGCCAGCAGCTCGGGGGGACCGTCCTACGAGCAGTACTTC
>TRBV13|.|16|.|TRBJ1-1
CASSLGQGQMNTEAFF
TGTGCCAGCAGCTTAGGGCAGGGGCAGATGAACACTGAAGCTTTCTTT
>TRBV3-1|few|16|TRBD1|TRBJ2-6
CASSHGQEAGANVLTF
TGTGCCAGCAGCCACGGACAGGAGGCTGGGGCCAACGTCCTGACTTTC
>TRBV20-1|.|15|TRBD1|TRBJ2-7
CSARSPPGQGDEQYF
TGCAGTGCTAGATCTCCTCCTGGACAGGGGGACGAGCAGTACTTC
>TRBV27|.|16|.|TRBJ2-3
CASSQIPRGSTDTQYF
TGTGCCAGCAGTCAAATTCCCAGGGGCTCGACAGATACGCAGTATTTT
>TRBV6-1|few|15|.|TRBJ1-6
CAGGDFLEVGSPLHF
TGTGCCGGAGGGGATTTTCTGGAAGTAGGGTCACCCCTCCACTTT
>TRBV27|many|14|TRBD1|TRBJ1-1
CASSFHDRAPEAFF
TGTGCCAGCAGTTTCCACGACAGGGCGCCTGAAGCTTTCTTT
>TRBV4-2|.|18|.|TRBJ1-2
CASSQDFASGRANYGYTF
TGTGCCAGCAGCCAAGATTTTGCGTCAGGGCGAGCTAACTATGGCTACACCTTC
>TRBV6-1|many|12|.|TRBJ1-1
CASSALNTEAFF
TGTGCCAGCAGTGCCCTGAACACTGAAGCTTTCTTT
>TRBV11-2|many|11|TRBD2|TRBJ2-7
CASSRGGEQYF
TGTGCCAGCAGCCGGGGGGGAGAGCAGTACTTC
>TRBV6-2/TRBV6-3|.|11|.|TRBJ2-7
CASRPDYEQYF
TGTGCCAGCAGGCCGGACTACGAGCAGTACTTC
>TRBV7-2|few|17|.|TRBJ1-6
CASSLAAVPTHHSPLHF
TGTGCCAGCAGCTTAGCCGCAGTACCCACCCACCATTCACCCCTCCACTTT
>TRBV12-3/TRBV12-4|.|17|TRBD1|TRBJ2-2
CASSRQGIGTNTGELFF
TGTGCCAGCAGCCGACAGGGGATAGGGACGAACACCGGGGAGCTGTTTTTT
>TRBV5-4|few|16|TRBD2|TRBJ2-1
CASSVGRGSSYNEQFF
TGTGCCAGCAGCGTGGGGAGGGGAAGCTCCTACAATGAGCAGTTCTTC
>TRBV9|.|18|TRBD2|TRBJ2-3
CASSVVSGGATPTDTQYF
TGTGCCAGCAGCGTAGTTAGCGGGGGGGCCACCCCCACAGATACGCAGTATTTT
>TRBV19|.|12|.|TRBJ1-2
CASSHSGGGYTF
TGTGCCAGTAGTCATTCCGGTGGCGGCTACACCTTC
>TRBV6-1|many|19|.|TRBJ2-3
CASSAGTQFWERSTDTQYF
TGTGCCAGCAGTGCCGGGACGCAGTTTTGGGAGAGGAGCACAGATACGCAGTATTTT